This T cell receptor beta chain comes out of a study of T cells in Graves' hyperthyroidism and ophthalmopathy (dated by TCRdb to the late 2010s). About the full investigation: Peripheral blood samples were taken at the time of initial diagnosis, prior to any treatment. To identify TCR V-J signatures that set the groups apart, the researchers used a discovery cohort of 100 patients, made up of roughly 45 with Graves' ophthalmopathy and some 60 with stable Graves' hyperthyroidism. Prospective prediction of ophthalmopathy was tested in an independent validation cohort of fewer than 20 hyperthyroidism patients and approximately 17 patients who later progressed to ophthalmopathy. The 75 to 100 discovery patients were divided at random into training and test sets in a 7:3 ratio. Thyroid tissue and blood T-cell repertoires from six Graves' hyperthyroidism patients were also compared in the study. Following sampling, methimazole starting at 30 mg daily was given to hyperthyroidism patients, and high-dose intravenous methylprednisolone was given to ophthalmopathy patients. TCR Vbeta CDR3 sequencing of approximately 140 peripheral blood samples (under 45 ophthalmopathy, approximately 80 hyperthyroidism and some 17 progressor patients) is reported in the paper. The paper as a whole reports these results and caveats: Most expanded thyroid clonotypes (frequency above 0.001) were also found in blood, which suggests that blood repertoires may mirror thyroid immune responses. In cross-validation, a model built on a 13 V-J signature told ophthalmopathy apart from stable hyperthyroidism with 85% to 90% sensitivity and around 81% specificity, and in testing the same model reached 80%/75%. Sample size was not statistically predetermined, and investigators were not blinded to group allocation. During validation, the model predicted progression to ophthalmopathy a median of roughly six months ahead of onset, with almost 71% sensitivity and roughly 75% specificity.

Amplification of TCR beta CDR3 regions was carried out from RNA transcripts. For the first round of RT-PCR on the TCR CDR3, the HTBI primer set was used together with the Qiagen OneStep RT-PCR kit. Libraries were constructed in a second round of multiplex PCR, after which size selection and purification were performed. Libraries were sequenced paired-end with 100 bp reads on an Illumina HiSeq2000. The source study handled its data this way. SOAPnuke was used to process the raw data, with reads discarded if the reads contained adapters or uncalled bases, had a mean Phred below 15, or lacked an exact constant-primer or identifier match. COPE v1.2.5 was used to merge high-quality paired reads, and clonotypes were defined as unique nucleotide sequences. MiTCR v1.1 was used to align the clonotypes against IMGT TRBV, TRBD and TRBJ reference segments. Only V-J combinations with frequency above 0.0001, covering 99% to 99.2% of repertoires, were analysed. A TCS score was defined as the ratio between F50 (clonal expansion) and ExV (chaos), using BLOSUM62-based TCRdist between CDR3 peptides within each V-J. Welch's t-statistics and random forest reduced just over 500 V-J features to 10 to 15, which were used in a naive Bayes classifier (R e1071). The raw public reads went through TCRdb reprocessing: fastp at Q25, MiXCR clone calling, in-frame beta chains kept. Under each unique CDR3 protein, matching rows form one entry showing the most common genes and DNA. The V and J calls reflect TCRdb's pipeline rather than the authors' work. A total of about 380,000 distinct CDR3 sequences appear in this sample, 13% of them only once. Of the sample, about a fifth falls within the top ten clones.

This clonotype occurred a few times. This receptor's antigen is unknown. The record has no base qualities; no much larger clone is one base away. Trimming removed 6 bases from V and 5 bases from J, leaving 8 bases between the germline ends. Sequences SQVTM (CDR1) and ANQGSEA (CDR2) are obtained from the germline V gene. The CDR3 measures 10 amino acids from cysteine to phenylalanine. CDR3 DNA only is kept here, 30 bases in frame from base 1. Hyperthyroidism patients were newly diagnosed, had a disease duration of under 2 months, and were aged 18 to 65 years. Patients with uncontrolled infections, other autoimmune diseases, pregnancy or lactation were excluded. Diagnoses were based on clinical symptoms, serum thyroxine and TRAb, thyroid ultrasound and orbital computed tomography. For progressor patients, blood was drawn at the first diagnosis of hyperthyroidism, before any ophthalmopathy symptoms had appeared. PBMCs were separated from 10 ml of fresh peripheral blood using Ficoll-Paque density gradient centrifugation. Progressor patients were first diagnosed with Graves' hyperthyroidism and then developed ophthalmopathy during follow-up. Total RNA was extracted using Trizol reagent, and RNA quality was assessed on an Agilent 2100 Bioanalyzer.

The chain uses TRBV29-1 and TRBJ2-7, with the D gene not clear enough to name. Sequenced material: blood. The sequence was collected from a man aged 25-40 years with Graves' hyperthyroidism that later progressed to Graves' ophthalmopathy. The CDR3 region reads CSVGIHEQYF. The nucleotide sequence is TGCAGCGTGGGAATCCACGAGCAGTACTTC.